This section outlines one T cell receptor beta chain sequence together with its context. The CDR3 contains 14 residues. The germline gives CDR1 MNHEY, CDR2 SVGAGI. Trimming removed 5 bases from V and 3 bases from J, with 10 bases in between. Sequenced by immunoSEQ multiplex PCR; TCRdb stores in-frame clones only, minus some. The sample lists hundreds of thousands of clones, roughly nine tenths occurring once. This specimen belongs to a study of shared clonotypes between healthy human individuals. As for the study in general: For every donor, three CD4 naive, three CD4 memory, two CD8 naive and one CD8 memory plates were used.

In the naive CD8 group, cells lacked CD45RO and were positively selected for CCR7, so terminally differentiated effector memory CD45RA+ cells were left out. The chain couples TRBV6-5 to TRBJ2-2, with a possible D match to TRBD1 (5 bases). Material: naive CD8+ T cells sorted from blood. The TCR sequence derives from a man between 25 and 39 years old in good health. This CDR3 reads CASSPQGYTGELFF. Written as DNA, the CDR3 is TGTGCCAGCAGTCCTCAGGGATACACCGGGGAGCTGTTTTTT.